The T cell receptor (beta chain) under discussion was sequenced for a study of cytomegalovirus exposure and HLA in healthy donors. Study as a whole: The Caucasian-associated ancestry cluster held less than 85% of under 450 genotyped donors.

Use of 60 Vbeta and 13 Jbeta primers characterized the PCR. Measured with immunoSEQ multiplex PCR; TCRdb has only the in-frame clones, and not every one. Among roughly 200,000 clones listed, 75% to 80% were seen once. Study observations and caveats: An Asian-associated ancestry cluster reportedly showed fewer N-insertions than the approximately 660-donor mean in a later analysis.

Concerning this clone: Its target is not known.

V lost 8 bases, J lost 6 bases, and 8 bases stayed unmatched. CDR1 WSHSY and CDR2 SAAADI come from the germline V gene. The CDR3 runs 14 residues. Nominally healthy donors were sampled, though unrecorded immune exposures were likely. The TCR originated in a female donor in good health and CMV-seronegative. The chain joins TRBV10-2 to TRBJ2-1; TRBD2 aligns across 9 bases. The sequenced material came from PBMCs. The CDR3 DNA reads TGCGCCAGCTTTCAGCGGGAGGCCACCAATGAGCAGTTCTTC. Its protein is CASFQREATNEQFF.